The T cell receptor beta chain under discussion was sequenced for a study of blood T cell repertoires in COVID-19. Looking at the study overall: PBMCs, B-cell-depleted T cells, or T cells were the source of the cDNA or gDNA that made up the material.

From germline, CDR1 is MNHEY and CDR2 SMNVEV (reference sequence). Trimming shortened V by 3 bases and J by 1 base, and 9 bases separated the two germline ends. The CDR3 sequence is 14 residues long. Residents of approximately 25 US areas, aged about 18 to 95 years, made up the participants. Libraries were prepared by immunoSEQ multiplex PCR; TCRdb keeps only in-frame clonotypes and omits some of them. The sample lists 200,000 to 300,000 clones, about 87% occurring once. The source is a middle-aged woman with acute COVID-19. The material sequenced was PBMCs or T cells enriched from blood (not recorded which). This chain connects TRBV27 to TRBJ1-2; D perhaps matches TRBD1 (5 bases). The CDR3 DNA is TGTGCCAGCAGTTTGGGGGGTTTTAACTATGGCTACACCTTC. Encoded protein: CASSLGGFNYGYTF.